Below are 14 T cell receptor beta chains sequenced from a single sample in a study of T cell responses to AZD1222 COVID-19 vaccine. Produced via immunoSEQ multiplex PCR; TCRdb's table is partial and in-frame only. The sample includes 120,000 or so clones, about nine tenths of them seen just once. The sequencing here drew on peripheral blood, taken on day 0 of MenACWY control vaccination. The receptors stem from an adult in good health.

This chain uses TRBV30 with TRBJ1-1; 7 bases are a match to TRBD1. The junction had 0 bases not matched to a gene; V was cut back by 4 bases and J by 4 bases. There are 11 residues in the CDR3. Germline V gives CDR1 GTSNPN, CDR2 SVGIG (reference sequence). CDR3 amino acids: CAWNRGTEAFF. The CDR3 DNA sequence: TGTGCCTGGAACAGGGGCACTGAAGCTTTCTTT.

The CDR3 here is CAWSPPGRRNTDTQYF. CDR3 DNA sequence: TGTGCCTGGAGTCCTCCGGGACGGAGAAACACAGATACGCAGTATTTT. This chain connects TRBV30 to TRBJ2-3, with D possibly called TRBD1 or TRBD2 (5 bases each). The V end was cut by 2 bases, the J end by 2 bases, with 17 bases between. CDR3 length: 16 amino acids. CDR1 is GTSNPN, CDR2 SVGIG, per germline (reference sequence).

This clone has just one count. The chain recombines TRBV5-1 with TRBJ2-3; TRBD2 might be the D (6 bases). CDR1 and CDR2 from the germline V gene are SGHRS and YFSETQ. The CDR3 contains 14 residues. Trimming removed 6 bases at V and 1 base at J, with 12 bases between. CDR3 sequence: CASTGVVGTDTQYF. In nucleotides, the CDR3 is TGCGCCAGCACGGGGGTGGTAGGCACAGATACGCAGTATTTT.

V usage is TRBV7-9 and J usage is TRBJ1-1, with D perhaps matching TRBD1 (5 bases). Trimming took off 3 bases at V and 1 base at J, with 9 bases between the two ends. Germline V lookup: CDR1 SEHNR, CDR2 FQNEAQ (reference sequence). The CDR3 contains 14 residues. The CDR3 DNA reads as TGTGCCAGCAGCTTTGGGGCGGCGAACACTGAAGCTTTCTTT. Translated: CASSFGAANTEAFF.

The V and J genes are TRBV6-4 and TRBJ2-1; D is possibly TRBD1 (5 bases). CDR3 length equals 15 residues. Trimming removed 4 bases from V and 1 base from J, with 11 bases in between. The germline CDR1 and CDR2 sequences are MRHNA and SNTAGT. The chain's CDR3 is CASSASRESYNEQFF. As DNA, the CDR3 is TGTGCCAGCAGTGCGAGCAGGGAATCCTACAATGAGCAGTTCTTC.

The CDR3 nucleotides are TGTGCCAGCACAGGGCGGGGCAACACCGGGGAGCTGTTTTTT. It codes for CASTGRGNTGELFF. This chain connects TRBV2 to TRBJ2-2, with D perhaps matching TRBD2 (6 bases). Germline V gives CDR1 SNHLY, CDR2 FYNNEI. Trimming removed 7 bases at V and 2 bases at J, with 11 bases between. CDR3 size: 14 residues.

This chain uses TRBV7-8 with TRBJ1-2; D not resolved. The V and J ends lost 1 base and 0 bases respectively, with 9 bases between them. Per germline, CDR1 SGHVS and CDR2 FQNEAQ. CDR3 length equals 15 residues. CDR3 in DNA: TGTGCCAGCAGCTTAGTCCTCAGTACTAACTATGGCTACACCTTC. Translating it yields CASSLVLSTNYGYTF.

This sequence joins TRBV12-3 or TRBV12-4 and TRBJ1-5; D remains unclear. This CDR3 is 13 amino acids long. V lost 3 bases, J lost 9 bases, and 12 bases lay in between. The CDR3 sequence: CASSLTRTRPQHF. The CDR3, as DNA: TGTGCCAGCAGTTTGACAAGGACCCGGCCCCAGCATTTT.

This chain's CDR3 is CASSHRAGSSNEQFF. The CDR3 nucleotides are TGTGCCAGCAGTCACCGAGCGGGATCAAGCAATGAGCAGTTCTTC. The chain recombines TRBV6-5 with TRBJ2-1, with 7 bases matching TRBD2. The trim removed 5 bases at V and 6 bases at J, leaving 10 bases unmatched. Germline values: CDR1 MNHEY, CDR2 SVGAGI. CDR3 length equals 15 residues.

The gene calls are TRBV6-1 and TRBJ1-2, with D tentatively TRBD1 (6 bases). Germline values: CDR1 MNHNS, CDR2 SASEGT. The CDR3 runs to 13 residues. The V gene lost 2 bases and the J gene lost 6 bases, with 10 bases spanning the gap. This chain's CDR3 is CASSETGHHGYTF. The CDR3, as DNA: TGTGCCAGCAGTGAAACGGGACACCATGGCTACACCTTC.

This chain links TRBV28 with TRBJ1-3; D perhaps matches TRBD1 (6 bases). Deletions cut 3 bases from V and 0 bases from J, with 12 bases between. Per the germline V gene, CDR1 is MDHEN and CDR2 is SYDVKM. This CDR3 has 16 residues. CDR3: CASSFGGQSSGNTIYF. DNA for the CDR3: TGTGCCAGCAGTTTCGGAGGACAGTCCTCTGGAAACACCATATATTTT.

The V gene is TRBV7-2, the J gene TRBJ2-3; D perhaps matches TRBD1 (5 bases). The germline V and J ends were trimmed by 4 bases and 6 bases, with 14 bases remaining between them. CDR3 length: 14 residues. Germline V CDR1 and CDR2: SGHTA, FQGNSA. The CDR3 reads CASSSSQGLDTQYF. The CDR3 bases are TGTGCCAGCAGCTCCTCGCAGGGTTTGGATACGCAGTATTTT.

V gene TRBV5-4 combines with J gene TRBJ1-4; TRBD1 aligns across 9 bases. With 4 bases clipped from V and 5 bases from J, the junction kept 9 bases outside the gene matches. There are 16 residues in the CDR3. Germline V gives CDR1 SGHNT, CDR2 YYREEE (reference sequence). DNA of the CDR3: TGTGCCAGCAGCCCGATGGGGGGGACAGGGAATGAAAAACTGTTTTTT. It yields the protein CASSPMGGTGNEKLFF. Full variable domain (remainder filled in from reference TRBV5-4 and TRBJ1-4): ETGVTQSPTHLIKTRGQQVTLRCSSQSGHNTVSWYQQALGQGPQFIFQYYREEENGRGNFPPRFSGLQFPNYSSELNVNALELDDSALYLCASSPMGGTGNEKLFFGSGTQLSVL.

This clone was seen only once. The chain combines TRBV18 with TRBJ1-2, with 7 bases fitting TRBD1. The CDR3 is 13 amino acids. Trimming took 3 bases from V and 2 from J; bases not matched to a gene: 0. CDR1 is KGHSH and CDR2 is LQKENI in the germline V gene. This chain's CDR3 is CASSPTGNYGYTF. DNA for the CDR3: TGTGCCAGCTCACCGACAGGGAACTATGGCTACACCTTC.